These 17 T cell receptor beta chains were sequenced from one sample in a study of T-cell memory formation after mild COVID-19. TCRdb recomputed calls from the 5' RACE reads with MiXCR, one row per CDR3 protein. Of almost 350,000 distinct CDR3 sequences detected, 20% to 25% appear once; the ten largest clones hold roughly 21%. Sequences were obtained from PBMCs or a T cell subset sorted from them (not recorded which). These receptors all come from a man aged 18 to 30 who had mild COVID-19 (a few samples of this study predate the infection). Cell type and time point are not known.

The CDR3 DNA is TGTGCCATCAGTGGGCTAGCGGAGGGAACAGATACGCAGTATTTT. Amino acids: CAISGLAEGTDTQYF. This chain uses TRBV10-3 with TRBJ2-3, with TRBD2 identical over 7 bases. This CDR3 contains 15 residues. V dropped 4 bases and J dropped 3; count of bases not matched to a gene: 7. CDR1 is ENHRY, CDR2 SYGVKD, per germline.

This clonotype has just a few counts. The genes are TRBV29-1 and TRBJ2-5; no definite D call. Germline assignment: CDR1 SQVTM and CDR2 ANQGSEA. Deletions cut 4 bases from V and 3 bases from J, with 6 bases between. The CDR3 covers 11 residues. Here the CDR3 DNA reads TGCAGCGTTGGAGCCAAAGAGACCCAGTACTTC. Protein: CSVGAKETQYF.

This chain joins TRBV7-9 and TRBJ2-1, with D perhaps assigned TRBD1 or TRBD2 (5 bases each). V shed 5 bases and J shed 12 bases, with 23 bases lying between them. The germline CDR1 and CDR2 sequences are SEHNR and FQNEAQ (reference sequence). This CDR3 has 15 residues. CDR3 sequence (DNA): TGTGCCAGCAGCCCGTCAGGGCTGACTAAGGAAGGGCAGTTCTTC. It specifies CASSPSGLTKEGQFF.

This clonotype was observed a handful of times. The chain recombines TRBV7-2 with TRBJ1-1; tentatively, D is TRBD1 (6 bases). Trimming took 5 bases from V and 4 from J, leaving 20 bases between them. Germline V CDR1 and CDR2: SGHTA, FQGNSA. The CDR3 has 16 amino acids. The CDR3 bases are TGTGCCAGCAGCCCCCCGGGTAGGGGGGCAAGCACTGAAGCTTTCTTT. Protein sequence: CASSPPGRGASTEAFF.

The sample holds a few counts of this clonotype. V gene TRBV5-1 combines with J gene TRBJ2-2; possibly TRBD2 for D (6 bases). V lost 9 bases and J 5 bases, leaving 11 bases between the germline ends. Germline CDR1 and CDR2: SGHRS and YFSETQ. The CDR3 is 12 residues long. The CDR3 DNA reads TGCGCCATCCTAGCGAGTACCGGGGAGCTGTTTTTT. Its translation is CAILASTGELFF. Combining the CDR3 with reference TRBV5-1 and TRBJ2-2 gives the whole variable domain KAGVTQTPRYLIKTRGQQVTLSCSPISGHRSVSWYQQTPGQGLQFLFEYFSETQRNKGNFPGRFSGRQFSNSRSEMNVSTLELGDSALYLCAILASTGELFFGEGSRLTVL.

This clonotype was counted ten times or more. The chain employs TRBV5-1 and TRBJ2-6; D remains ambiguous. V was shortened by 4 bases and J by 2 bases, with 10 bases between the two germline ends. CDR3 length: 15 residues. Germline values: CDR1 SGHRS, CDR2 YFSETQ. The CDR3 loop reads CASSGAITGANVLTF. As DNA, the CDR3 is TGCGCCAGCAGCGGAGCTATTACTGGGGCCAACGTCCTGACTTTC.

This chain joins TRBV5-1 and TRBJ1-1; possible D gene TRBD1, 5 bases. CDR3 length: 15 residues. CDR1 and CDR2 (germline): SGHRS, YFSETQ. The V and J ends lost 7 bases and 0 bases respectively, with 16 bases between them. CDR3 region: CASSDAGPMNTEAFF. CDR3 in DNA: TGCGCCAGCTCCGATGCGGGGCCGATGAACACTGAAGCTTTCTTT.

The CDR3 loop reads CASSLQGVTTEAFF. In DNA form, the CDR3 reads TGTGCCAGCAGTTTACAGGGGGTTACAACTGAAGCTTTCTTT. V is TRBV6-4 and J is TRBJ1-1, with 8 bases identical to TRBD1. This CDR3 has 14 amino acids. The V gene end was trimmed by 5 bases and the J gene end by 5 bases; junction bases not matched to a gene: 7. In germline, CDR1 is MRHNA, CDR2 SNTAGT.

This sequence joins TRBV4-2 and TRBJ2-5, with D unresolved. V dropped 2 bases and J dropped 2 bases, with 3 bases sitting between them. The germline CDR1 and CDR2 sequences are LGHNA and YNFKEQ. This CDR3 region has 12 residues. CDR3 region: CASSQPQETQYF. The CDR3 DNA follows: TGTGCCAGCAGCCAACCTCAAGAGACCCAGTACTTC.

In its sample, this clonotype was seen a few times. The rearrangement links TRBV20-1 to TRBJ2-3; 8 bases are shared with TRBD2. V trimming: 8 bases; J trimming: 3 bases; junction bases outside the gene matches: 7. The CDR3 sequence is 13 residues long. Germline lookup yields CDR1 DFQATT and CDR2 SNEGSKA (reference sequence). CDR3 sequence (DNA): TGCAGTCAGGAGGGACTAGGTACAGATACGCAGTATTTT. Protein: CSQEGLGTDTQYF.

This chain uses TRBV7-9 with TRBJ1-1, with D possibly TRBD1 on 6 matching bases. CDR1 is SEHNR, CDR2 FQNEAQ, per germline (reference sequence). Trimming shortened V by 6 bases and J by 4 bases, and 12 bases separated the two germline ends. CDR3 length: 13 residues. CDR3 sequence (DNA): TGTGCCAGCAGACGAGGAGGGGGCACTGAAGCTTTCTTT. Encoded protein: CASRRGGGTEAFF.

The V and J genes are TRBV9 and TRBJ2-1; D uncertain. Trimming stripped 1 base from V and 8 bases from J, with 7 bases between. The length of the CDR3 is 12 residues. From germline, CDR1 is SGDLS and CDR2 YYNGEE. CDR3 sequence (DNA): TGTGCCAGCAGCGTAAACCTTGATGAGCAGTTCTTC. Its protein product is CASSVNLDEQFF.

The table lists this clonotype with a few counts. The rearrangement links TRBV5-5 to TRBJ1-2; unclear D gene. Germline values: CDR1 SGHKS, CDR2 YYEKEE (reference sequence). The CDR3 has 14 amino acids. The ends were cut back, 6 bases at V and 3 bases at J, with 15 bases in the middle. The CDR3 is CASTVRSYDYGYTF. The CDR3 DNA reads TGTGCCAGCACCGTCAGGTCGTATGACTATGGCTACACCTTC.

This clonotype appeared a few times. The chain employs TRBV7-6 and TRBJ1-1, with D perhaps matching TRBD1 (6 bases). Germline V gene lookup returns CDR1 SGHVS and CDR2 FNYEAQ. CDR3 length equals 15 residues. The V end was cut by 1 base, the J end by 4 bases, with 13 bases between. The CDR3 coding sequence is TGTGCCAGCAGCTTAGAGGGGGGATTCGGCACTGAAGCTTTCTTT. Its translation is CASSLEGGFGTEAFF.

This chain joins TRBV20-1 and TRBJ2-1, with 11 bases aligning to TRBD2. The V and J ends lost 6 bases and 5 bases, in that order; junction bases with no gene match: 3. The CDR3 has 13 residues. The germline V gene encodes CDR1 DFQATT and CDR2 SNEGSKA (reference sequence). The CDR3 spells CSALAGGNNEQFF. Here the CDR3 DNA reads TGCAGTGCCCTAGCGGGGGGAAACAATGAGCAGTTCTTC.

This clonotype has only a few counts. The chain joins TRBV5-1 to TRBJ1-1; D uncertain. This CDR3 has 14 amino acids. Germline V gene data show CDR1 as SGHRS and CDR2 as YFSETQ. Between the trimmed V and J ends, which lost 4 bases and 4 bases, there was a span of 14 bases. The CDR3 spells CASSPRVEGTEAFF. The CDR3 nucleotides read TGCGCCAGCAGCCCTCGGGTGGAGGGCACTGAAGCTTTCTTT.

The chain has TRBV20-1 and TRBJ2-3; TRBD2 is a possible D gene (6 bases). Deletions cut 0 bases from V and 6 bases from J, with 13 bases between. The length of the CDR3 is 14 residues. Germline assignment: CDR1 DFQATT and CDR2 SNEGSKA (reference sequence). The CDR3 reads CSARDPRGMDTQYF. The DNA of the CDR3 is TGCAGTGCTAGAGATCCGCGGGGTATGGATACGCAGTATTTT.